This T cell receptor (beta chain) was recovered during a study of T cell repertoires in cytomegalovirus infection. Overall study findings and caveats: Clonotype analysis showed dominance of the ex vivo response by HLA-C-restricted CMV-specific TCR beta clonotypes.

This clonotype was seen repeatedly, ten times or more. The target antigen is unknown. Germline lookup yields CDR1 SEHNR and CDR2 FQNEAQ (reference sequence). The CDR3 is 13 residues long. Trimming shortened V by 6 bases and J by 6 bases, and 11 bases separated the two germline ends. TCRdb redid the calling of the reads with MiXCR, one entry per CDR3 protein. Of hundreds of thousands of distinct CDR3 sequences detected, roughly 15% appear once; the ten largest clones hold approximately 12%. The sample taken for sequencing was PBMCs. The source of this sequence is a human donor in good health (CMV status not recorded). Some clones in this sample may be carry-over from other donors' samples. J is TRBJ2-2 and V is TRBV7-9; D might be TRBD1 (6 bases). The CDR3 sequence: CASRADRSGELFF. Written as DNA, the CDR3 is TGTGCCAGCAGAGCAGACAGGTCCGGGGAGCTGTTTTTT.